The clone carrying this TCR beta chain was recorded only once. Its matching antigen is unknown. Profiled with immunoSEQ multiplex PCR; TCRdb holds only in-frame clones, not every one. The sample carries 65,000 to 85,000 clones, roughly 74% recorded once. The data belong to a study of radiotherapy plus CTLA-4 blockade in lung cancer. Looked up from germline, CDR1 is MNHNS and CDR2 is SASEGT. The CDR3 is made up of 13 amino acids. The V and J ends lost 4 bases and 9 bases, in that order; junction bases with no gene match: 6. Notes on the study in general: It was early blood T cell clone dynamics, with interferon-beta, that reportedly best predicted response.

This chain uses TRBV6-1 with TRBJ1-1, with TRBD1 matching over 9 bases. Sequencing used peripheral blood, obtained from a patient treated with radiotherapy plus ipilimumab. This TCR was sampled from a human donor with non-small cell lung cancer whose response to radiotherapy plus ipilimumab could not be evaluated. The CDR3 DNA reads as TGTGCCAGCAGTGTCCGGGACAGGGAAAAAGCTTTCTTT. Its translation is CASSVRDREKAFF.